Sequencing of this TCR beta chain was carried out in a study of blood T cells in healthy people across ages. With 6 bases removed from V and 4 bases from J, the gap between germline ends came to 10 bases. Germline assignment: CDR1 LGHDT and CDR2 YNNKEL (reference sequence). CDR3 length equals 13 residues. Total RNA amounts of at least 6 micrograms were extracted per sample. It was with a sample-barcoded 5' primer and a J-beta primer mix that a second PCR of roughly 6 to 12 cycles was run. MiXCR, applied by TCRdb to the 5' RACE reads, yields one record per CDR3 protein. The repertoire holds more than 800,000 distinct CDR3 sequences, about 28% seen once, with roughly 17% in the top ten.

This sequence was found in a woman of 80 years or more in good health. The sample was blood. The chain has TRBV3-1 and TRBJ1-3; D ambiguous. The CDR3 is CASSSVPGNTIYF. In DNA, the CDR3 is TGTGCCAGCAGTTCGGTTCCCGGAAACACCATATATTTT.